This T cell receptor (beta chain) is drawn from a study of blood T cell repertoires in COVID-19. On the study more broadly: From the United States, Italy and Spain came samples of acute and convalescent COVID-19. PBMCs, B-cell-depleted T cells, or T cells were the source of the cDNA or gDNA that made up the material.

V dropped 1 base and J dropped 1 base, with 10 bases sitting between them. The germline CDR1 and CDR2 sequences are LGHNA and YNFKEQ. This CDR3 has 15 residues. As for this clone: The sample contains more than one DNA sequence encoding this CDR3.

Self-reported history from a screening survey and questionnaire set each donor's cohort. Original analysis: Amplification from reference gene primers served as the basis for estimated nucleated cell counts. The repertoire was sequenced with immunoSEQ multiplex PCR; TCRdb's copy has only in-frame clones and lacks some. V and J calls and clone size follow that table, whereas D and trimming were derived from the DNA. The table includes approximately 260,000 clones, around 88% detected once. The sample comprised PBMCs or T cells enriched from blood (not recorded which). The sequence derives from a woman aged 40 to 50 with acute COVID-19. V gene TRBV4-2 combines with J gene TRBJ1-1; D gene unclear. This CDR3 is CASSQVEGANTEAFF. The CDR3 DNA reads TGTGCCAGCAGCCAAGTTGAGGGCGCGAACACTGAAGCTTTCTTT.